Listed here are 22 T cell receptor beta chains from one sample, sequenced in a study of T cell clonality in common variable immunodeficiency. Findings of the study overall: Reportedly, TCR beta sequences from common variable immunodeficiency showed fewer deletions and N-nucleotide insertions.

Their antigen targets remain unknown. Libraries were prepared by immunoSEQ multiplex PCR; TCRdb keeps only in-frame clonotypes and omits some of them. The record shows about 16,000 clones for this sample, with no singletons present. The sequenced sample consisted of peripheral blood mononuclear cells. Receptor source: a human donor with common variable immunodeficiency.

As concerns this clone: The CDR3 end is not reached by the read, which stops 3 residues before it; the germline J gene fills it in. The rearrangement links TRBV30 to TRBJ1-5; D possibly corresponds to TRBD1 (6 bases). Trimming left V 2 bases short and J 0 bases short, with 11 bases between. Germline V lookup: CDR1 GTSNPN, CDR2 SVGIG (reference sequence). This CDR3 spans 15 amino acids. The CDR3 sequence: CAWSPNRVSNQPQHF. The DNA read from the CDR3 is TGTGCCTGGAGTCCTAACAGGGTTAGCAATCAGCCC. Together with reference TRBV30 and TRBJ1-5, the CDR3 gives the full variable domain: SQTIHQWPATLVQPVGSPLSLECTVEGTSNPNLYWYRQAAGRGLQLLFYSVGIGQISSEVPQNLSASRPQDRQFILSSKKLLLSDSGFYLCAWSPNRVSNQPQHFGDGTRLSIL.

This clone has ten or more counts. The read comes to an end 3 residues before the CDR3 does, leaving the germline J gene to fill in the end. This rearrangement joins TRBV19 to TRBJ2-5; 9 positions match TRBD2. From germline, CDR1 is LNHDA and CDR2 SQIVND (reference sequence). V lost 5 bases, J lost 1 base, and 5 bases stayed unmatched. This CDR3 has 15 amino acids. The CDR3 bases that were read are TGTGCCAGTAGTCTCAATAGCGGGGGCCAAGAGACC. This translates into CASSLNSGGQET. The CDR3 in its entirety is CASSLNSGGQETQYF.

A remark on this clone: The sequence runs out 3 residues before the end of the CDR3; the remainder is reconstructed from the germline J gene. The chain employs TRBV2 and TRBJ1-4; D may be TRBD1 (6 bases). V lost 1 base, J lost 0 bases, and 9 bases lay in between. Looked up from germline, CDR1 is SNHLY and CDR2 is FYNNEI. This CDR3 comprises 16 residues. The chain's CDR3 is CASSEGTVTTNEKLFF. The sequenced CDR3 bases are TGTGCCAGCAGTGAAGGGACAGTCACAACTAATGAAAAA.

On this clone itself: The read ends 3 residues before the CDR3 terminus; that terminus is restored from the germline J gene. The chain uses TRBV5-1 and TRBJ1-2, with 9 bases matching TRBD1. The CDR3 is 14 residues long. Germline CDR1 is SGHRS and CDR2 is YFSETQ. With V trimmed by 5 bases and J by 5 bases, 7 bases remained unmatched. The CDR3 DNA, read in part, is TGCGCCAGCAGAGCCAATGGACAGGGGTATGGC. Translating gives CASRANGQGYG. The whole CDR3 protein reads CASRANGQGYGYTF.

A few counts support this clone. The read halts 3 residues ahead of the CDR3 end, with the missing end drawn from the germline J gene. The rearrangement uses TRBV7-3 and TRBJ2-2; no clear D. The CDR3 runs to 13 residues. Germline values: CDR1 SGHTA, CDR2 FQGTGA. V was clipped by 4 bases and J by 7 bases, with 10 bases between them. The sequenced CDR3 bases are TGTGCCAGCAGCTACAGCCCCAACGGGGAG. It codes for CASSYSPNGE. The whole CDR3 is CASSYSPNGELFF.

This clone was picked up a small number of times. The sequenced fragment ends 3 residues before the CDR3 boundary, so the rest is inferred from the germline J gene. The V and J genes are TRBV7-2 and TRBJ2-7; maybe TRBD1 (6 bases). This CDR3 spans 14 amino acids. Germline assignment: CDR1 SGHTA and CDR2 FQGNSA. V lost 7 bases and J 0 bases, leaving 13 bases between the germline ends. CDR3 loop: CASTIDRFSYEQYF. The sequenced CDR3 bases are TGTGCCAGCACCATAGACAGGTTCTCCTACGAG.

About this clone itself: The read comes to an end 3 residues before the CDR3 does, leaving the germline J gene to fill in the end. The rearrangement joins TRBV18 to TRBJ1-5; 11 bases map to TRBD1. J gave up 7 bases and V 3 bases, and 14 bases lay outside the gene matches. CDR1 and CDR2 (germline): KGHSH, LQKENI. This CDR3 contains 18 residues. CDR3 bases read: TGTGCCAGCTCACCGGGACAACGGACAGGGGGCGCTGGGCAGCCC. This sequence encodes CASSPGQRTGGAGQP. The full CDR3 is CASSPGQRTGGAGQPQHF. The variable domain in full, with the rest retrieved from reference TRBV18 and TRBJ1-5, is NAGVMQNPRHLVRRRGQEARLRCSPMKGHSHVYWYRQLPEEGLKFMVYLQKENIIDESGMPKERFSAEFPKEGPSILRIQQVVRGDSAAYFCASSPGQRTGGAGQPQHFGDGTRLSIL.

This clone has a handful of counts. The CDR3 is cut off 3 residues early in the read; its end comes from the germline J gene. The V and J genes are TRBV18 and TRBJ1-6, with no clear D. There are 14 residues in the CDR3. Germline loops: CDR1 KGHSH, CDR2 LQKENI. V gave up 5 bases and J gave up 7 bases, with 12 bases separating them. CDR3 protein: CASSGSGQNSPLHF. The sequenced CDR3 bases are TGTGCCAGCTCAGGGTCAGGCCAAAATTCACCC.

This clone turned up a few times. The read comes to an end 3 residues before the CDR3 does, leaving the germline J gene to fill in the end. V gene TRBV18 combines with J gene TRBJ1-2; 7 nucleotides line up with TRBD1. V shed 3 bases and J 2 bases; nucleotides not matched to a gene: 3. CDR1 and CDR2 from the germline V gene are KGHSH and LQKENI. This CDR3 has 14 amino acids. This chain's CDR3 is CASSPQGGNYGYTF. CDR3 DNA, as far as it was read: TGTGCCAGCTCACCTCAAGGGGGCAACTATGGC.

Concerning this clone: The CDR3 end lies 3 residues beyond the end of the read and is filled in from the germline J gene. This chain connects TRBV5-1 to TRBJ2-3; 12 bases are a match to TRBD1. The CDR3 has 15 residues. CDR1 and CDR2 from the germline V gene are SGHRS and YFSETQ. Partial CDR3 DNA: TGCGCCAGCAGCCCGGGGACAGGGGGCCTATCCACG. This codes for CASSPGTGGLST. The full CDR3 protein is CASSPGTGGLSTQYF.

This clone was counted between two and nine times. The read terminates 3 residues ahead of where the CDR3 ends, so the germline J gene completes it. This rearrangement joins TRBV5-8 to TRBJ1-6, with 8 bases matching TRBD1. The J segment lost 7 bases and the V segment lost 2 bases, leaving 5 bases of the junction unmatched. There are 15 residues in the CDR3. Per the germline V gene, CDR1 is SGHTS and CDR2 is YDEGEE. The CDR3 spells CASSFGQGGNSPLHF. CDR3 DNA, as far as it was read: TGTGCCAGCAGCTTCGGACAGGGCGGCAATTCACCC.

As to this clone: The read falls 3 residues short of the CDR3 end, and the missing part is taken from the germline J gene. This rearrangement joins TRBV2 to TRBJ1-4; D is perhaps TRBD1 (5 bases). In germline, CDR1 is SNHLY, CDR2 FYNNEI. V was pared by 6 bases and J by 4 bases, with 18 bases between. The CDR3 has 16 residues. Incomplete CDR3 DNA: TGTGCCAGCAGAGGACGGGGGGTTATTGGTAATGAAAAA. Amino acids: CASRGRGVIGNEK. The whole CDR3 region reads CASRGRGVIGNEKLFF.

This clone is medium-sized (0.01 to 0.1%) within its sample. The read comes to an end 3 residues before the CDR3 does, leaving the germline J gene to fill in the end. This chain joins TRBV4-2 and TRBJ1-1, with D hard to call. Germline-derived CDR1 and CDR2 are LGHNA and YNFKEQ. Between the trimmed V and J ends, which lost 1 base and 1 base, there was a span of 7 bases. The CDR3 contains 14 residues. The CDR3: CASSQGLANTEAFF. CDR3 DNA, as far as it was read: TGTGCCAGCAGCCAAGGTCTAGCGAACACTGAA.

Remarks on this clone: The read terminates 3 residues ahead of where the CDR3 ends, so the germline J gene completes it. The V gene is TRBV18, the J gene TRBJ1-3; D is possibly TRBD1 (6 bases). V was pared by 6 bases and J by 0 bases, with 18 bases between. Germline CDR1 KGHSH, CDR2 LQKENI. The CDR3 contains 17 residues. The CDR3: CASSGTNYMDSGNTIYF. The CDR3 DNA, read in part, is TGTGCCAGCTCGGGGACAAACTATATGGACTCTGGAAACACC.

About this clone itself: The CDR3 end is not reached by the read, which stops 3 residues before it; the germline J gene fills it in. This chain links TRBV19 with TRBJ1-6, with 7 bases that match TRBD1. J was trimmed by 4 bases and V by 3 bases; bases with no gene match: 3. CDR1 is LNHDA, CDR2 SQIVND, per germline (reference sequence). The CDR3 has 15 amino acids. CDR3 bases read: TGTGCCAGTAGTATGGCACAGGGGTATAATTCACCC. Its translation is CASSMAQGYNSP. The whole CDR3 region reads CASSMAQGYNSPLHF.

This clone was counted a few times. Coverage ceases 3 residues before the CDR3 finishes, and the germline J gene fills in the end. J is TRBJ2-7 and V is TRBV30, with 8 bases identical to TRBD2. Germline V gives CDR1 GTSNPN, CDR2 SVGIG (reference sequence). J was trimmed by 6 bases and V by 0 bases; bases with no gene match: 4. This CDR3 contains 13 residues. The sequenced part of the CDR3 DNA is TGTGCCTGGAGTGTGGCGGGGGGTAGCGAG. Residues: CAWSVAGGSE. The CDR3 in its entirety is CAWSVAGGSEQYF.

In this sample, this clone turned up a few times. The CDR3 reads CASTRDRVETQYF. The CDR3 bases that were read are TGTGCCAGCACCCGGGACAGGGTTGAGACC. V gene TRBV2 combines with J gene TRBJ2-5; 9 positions match TRBD1. The CDR3 extends 3 residues past the end of the read, so its final part is completed from the germline J gene. V dropped 7 bases and J dropped 5; count of bases not matched to a gene: 5. The CDR3 spans 13 residues. The germline gives CDR1 SNHLY, CDR2 FYNNEI.

This clone has just a few counts. The CDR3 end falls 3 residues outside the read, so it is completed with the germline J gene. This chain joins TRBV7-9 and TRBJ2-7; TRBD2 agrees at 9 bases. J was trimmed by 3 bases and V by 2 bases; bases with no gene match: 5. This CDR3 comprises 15 residues. CDR1 and CDR2 from the germline V gene are SEHNR and FQNEAQ (reference sequence). The CDR3 sequence is CASSLPASGDYEQYF. The sequenced CDR3 bases are TGTGCCAGCAGCTTACCGGCTAGCGGGGACTACGAG.

This clone has a count of ten or more. The CDR3 goes on 3 residues after the read ends, and that part is filled in from the germline J gene. The chain links TRBV10-1 to TRBJ1-6; 7 bases fit TRBD1. CDR3 length: 16 residues. Germline CDR1 WNHNN, CDR2 SYGVQD (reference sequence). After removal of 4 bases from V and 6 bases from J, the junction contained 9 bases not matched to a gene. The DNA read from the CDR3 is TGCGCCAGCAGTGCCAGGGAAGGGGGCGTTAATTCACCC. Residues: CASSAREGGVNSP. The full-length CDR3 reads as CASSAREGGVNSPLHF.

This clone was observed many times. The read is 3 residues too short to cover the CDR3 end, so that end is filled in from the germline J gene. J is TRBJ2-5 and V is TRBV29-1, with TRBD1 identical over 8 bases. Germline loops: CDR1 SQVTM, CDR2 ANQGSEA. The trim removed 3 bases at V and 5 bases at J, leaving 5 bases unmatched. There are 13 residues in the CDR3. CDR3 loop: CSVDQGAQETQYF. The sequenced CDR3 bases are TGCAGCGTTGATCAGGGGGCGCAGGAGACC.

With regard to this clone: The CDR3 end is not reached by the read, which stops 3 residues before it; the germline J gene fills it in. V gene TRBV7-2 combines with J gene TRBJ1-1; D not certain. CDR1 is SGHTA, CDR2 FQGNSA, per germline. The CDR3 runs to 13 residues. CDR3 bases read: TGTGCCAGCAGCCCCGACGGCGGGTCTTCG. The encoded protein is CASSPDGGSS. The whole CDR3 is CASSPDGGSSAFF.

A few counts support this clone. The read ends 3 residues before the CDR3 terminus; that terminus is restored from the germline J gene. The rearrangement joins TRBV7-2 to TRBJ2-7, with 8 nucleotides matching TRBD2. The junction had 8 bases not matched to a gene; V was cut back by 1 base and J by 6 bases. CDR3 size: 15 residues. Germline assignment: CDR1 SGHTA and CDR2 FQGNSA. The chain's CDR3 is CASSLGRGGGPEQYF. The sequenced CDR3 bases are TGTGCCAGCAGCTTAGGGCGGGGCGGGGGGCCCGAG.